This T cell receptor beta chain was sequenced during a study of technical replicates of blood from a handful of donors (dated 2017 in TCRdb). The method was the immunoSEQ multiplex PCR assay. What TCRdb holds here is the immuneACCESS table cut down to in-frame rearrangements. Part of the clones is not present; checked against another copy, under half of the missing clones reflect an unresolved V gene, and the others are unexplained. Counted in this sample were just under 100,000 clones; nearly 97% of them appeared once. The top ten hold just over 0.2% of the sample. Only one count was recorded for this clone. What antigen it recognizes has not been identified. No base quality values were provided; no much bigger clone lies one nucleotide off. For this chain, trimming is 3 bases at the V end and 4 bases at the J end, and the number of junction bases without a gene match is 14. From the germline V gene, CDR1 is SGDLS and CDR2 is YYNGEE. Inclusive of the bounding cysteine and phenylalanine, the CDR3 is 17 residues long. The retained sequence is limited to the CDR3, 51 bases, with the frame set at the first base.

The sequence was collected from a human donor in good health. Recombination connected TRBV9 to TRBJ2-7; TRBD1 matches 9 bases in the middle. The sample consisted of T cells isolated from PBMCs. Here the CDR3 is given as CASSAPHPGQGLYEQYF. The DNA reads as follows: TGTGCCAGCAGCGCACCACACCCGGGACAGGGCCTGTACGAGCAGTACTTC.